This is a list of T cell receptor beta chains from one sample in a study of human T cells and chemical hapten exposure. One entry per CDR3 protein, called by TCRdb with MiXCR from the RACE reads. The sample records about 65,000 distinct CDR3 sequences, about 6% being singletons. Sequencing used whole blood. The receptors shown here come from a female donor in good health. Some clones in this sample may be carry-over from other donors' samples. Each CDR3 is given with its conserved first and last residue. The order of the fields is CDR3 DNA, CDR3 protein, J gene, V gene, clone size, D gene. The D gene is left open where the match is weak. The size entry is marked missing in some rows and otherwise reads once, few, many or a size class.

CDR3 DNA: TGTGCCAGCAGTTTCGGGCGCGGGGGAAACATTCAGTACTTC; CDR3 protein: CASSFGRGGNIQYF; J gene: TRBJ2-4; V gene: TRBV28; clone size: many; D gene: TRBD2
CDR3 DNA: TGCGCCAGCAGCTTGGAGTACACCGGGGAGCTGTTTTTT; CDR3 protein: CASSLEYTGELFF; J gene: TRBJ2-2; V gene: TRBV5-1; clone size: many; D gene: .
CDR3 DNA: TGCGCCAGCAGCTTGAGCATTGGGGACACAGATACGCAGTATTTT; CDR3 protein: CASSLSIGDTDTQYF; J gene: TRBJ2-3; V gene: TRBV5-1; clone size: .; D gene: .
CDR3 DNA: TGTGCCAGCAGTCTCGGACTCCCCTCTGGAAACACCATATATTTT; CDR3 protein: CASSLGLPSGNTIYF; J gene: TRBJ1-3; V gene: TRBV5-6; clone size: .; D gene: .
CDR3 DNA: TGTGCCAGCAGCAAAGGAGGGGACAGGGGAGTTGTTAATGAGCAGTTCTTC; CDR3 protein: CASSKGGDRGVVNEQFF; J gene: TRBJ2-1; V gene: TRBV21-1; clone size: few; D gene: .
CDR3 DNA: TGTGCCAGCAGGGGAAACAATGAGCAGTTCTTC; CDR3 protein: CASRGNNEQFF; J gene: TRBJ2-1; V gene: TRBV13; clone size: many; D gene: .
CDR3 DNA: TGCAGTGCTAGAGGGACAACCATTAATCAGCCCCAGCATTTT; CDR3 protein: CSARGTTINQPQHF; J gene: TRBJ1-5; V gene: TRBV20-1; clone size: many; D gene: .
CDR3 DNA: TGTGCCAGTAGTACAACCCGGGACGTCCTAGCCAAAAACATTCAGTACTTC; CDR3 protein: CASSTTRDVLAKNIQYF; J gene: TRBJ2-4; V gene: TRBV19; clone size: .; D gene: .
CDR3 DNA: TGTGCCAGCAGCATGGGGCAGGGGAGCACAGATACGCAGTATTTT; CDR3 protein: CASSMGQGSTDTQYF; J gene: TRBJ2-3; V gene: TRBV2; clone size: many; D gene: .
CDR3 DNA: TGTGCCAGCAGATTGTGGGGCTACGAGCAGTACTTC; CDR3 protein: CASRLWGYEQYF; J gene: TRBJ2-7; V gene: TRBV2; clone size: many; D gene: .
CDR3 DNA: TGTGCCAGCAGCCAAACCTTCTCCCAAACGAACACCGGGGAGCTGTTTTTT; CDR3 protein: CASSQTFSQTNTGELFF; J gene: TRBJ2-2; V gene: TRBV7-8; clone size: few; D gene: .
CDR3 DNA: TGTGCCAGCAGTGCCGCCGGGGTGGAGCAGTACTTC; CDR3 protein: CASSAAGVEQYF; J gene: TRBJ2-7; V gene: TRBV28; clone size: many; D gene: .
CDR3 DNA: TGTGCCAGCAAGGTCTCCTACACCGGGGAGCTGTTTTTT; CDR3 protein: CASKVSYTGELFF; J gene: TRBJ2-2; V gene: TRBV2; clone size: many; D gene: .
CDR3 DNA: TGTGCCAGCAGCCTCCCGGGACACCCTTCTTCCTTCCCTTACGAGCAGTACTTC; CDR3 protein: CASSLPGHPSSFPYEQYF; J gene: TRBJ2-7; V gene: TRBV7-8; clone size: many; D gene: .
CDR3 DNA: TGCAGTGTTCCAAAGGACCACCTCGGTCAGCCCCAGCATTTT; CDR3 protein: CSVPKDHLGQPQHF; J gene: TRBJ1-5; V gene: TRBV20-1; clone size: many; D gene: .
CDR3 DNA: TGTGCTAGTGGTTTGTTAGGTTCCGGGGAGCTGTTTTTT; CDR3 protein: CASGLLGSGELFF; J gene: TRBJ2-2; V gene: TRBV12-5; clone size: few; D gene: .
CDR3 DNA: TGCAGCGTTGAAAATACAGGGGACCACGAGCAGTACTTC; CDR3 protein: CSVENTGDHEQYF; J gene: TRBJ2-7; V gene: TRBV29-1; clone size: .; D gene: TRBD1
CDR3 DNA: TGCGCCAGCAGCCAAGGGACAGGGGACTACAATGAGCAGTTCTTC; CDR3 protein: CASSQGTGDYNEQFF; J gene: TRBJ2-1; V gene: TRBV4-3; clone size: few; D gene: TRBD1
CDR3 DNA: TGTGCCAGCAGTTTTCGGGTGACCGGGGAGCTGTTTTTT; CDR3 protein: CASSFRVTGELFF; J gene: TRBJ2-2; V gene: TRBV12-3/TRBV12-4; clone size: few; D gene: .
CDR3 DNA: TGCAGCGCAACGGACAGAGGCACTGAAGCTTTCTTT; CDR3 protein: CSATDRGTEAFF; J gene: TRBJ1-1; V gene: TRBV29-1; clone size: few; D gene: .
CDR3 DNA: TGTGCCAGCAGTGACGCAGACTTAGCCAAAAACATTCAGTACTTC; CDR3 protein: CASSDADLAKNIQYF; J gene: TRBJ2-4; V gene: TRBV2; clone size: .; D gene: .
CDR3 DNA: TGTGCCAGCAGTACCAAGGGACAAGGTAGCAATCAGCCCCAGCATTTT; CDR3 protein: CASSTKGQGSNQPQHF; J gene: TRBJ1-5; V gene: TRBV6-5; clone size: few; D gene: .
CDR3 DNA: TGCAGCGTTGACAGATTTGATGGGCAGTACTTC; CDR3 protein: CSVDRFDGQYF; J gene: TRBJ2-7; V gene: TRBV29-1; clone size: few; D gene: .
CDR3 DNA: TGCAGCGTTGGTGCTGGACTGCGTGAGCAGTTCTTC; CDR3 protein: CSVGAGLREQFF; J gene: TRBJ2-1; V gene: TRBV29-1; clone size: few; D gene: .
CDR3 DNA: TGTGCCAGCAGCAATGATCAGGGAAGCGCTAATTCACCCCTCCACTTT; CDR3 protein: CASSNDQGSANSPLHF; J gene: TRBJ1-6; V gene: TRBV7-9; clone size: .; D gene: .
CDR3 DNA: TGTGCCAGCAGCTTAGCCCCGGACGACTCTGGGGCCAACGTCCTGACTTTC; CDR3 protein: CASSLAPDDSGANVLTF; J gene: TRBJ2-6; V gene: TRBV7-9; clone size: .; D gene: .
CDR3 DNA: TGTGCCAGCAGCCAAGACGGGACAGGGGACGTCACAGATACGCAGTATTTT; CDR3 protein: CASSQDGTGDVTDTQYF; J gene: TRBJ2-3; V gene: TRBV4-2; clone size: many; D gene: TRBD1
CDR3 DNA: TGTGCCAGCAGCTTAGGTAGAGAGGATGGCTACACCTTC; CDR3 protein: CASSLGREDGYTF; J gene: TRBJ1-2; V gene: TRBV7-9; clone size: .; D gene: .
CDR3 DNA: TGCAGTGCTAGAAAGTCCACGATGGGTGAAAAACTGTTTTTT; CDR3 protein: CSARKSTMGEKLFF; J gene: TRBJ1-4; V gene: TRBV20-1; clone size: many; D gene: .
CDR3 DNA: TGTGCCAGCACCCTCTTTAGCGGGACAGGGACAGATACGCAGTATTTT; CDR3 protein: CASTLFSGTGTDTQYF; J gene: TRBJ2-3; V gene: TRBV6-1; clone size: many; D gene: .
CDR3 DNA: TGTGCCAGCGGGGGGGGAAATCAGCCCCAGCATTTT; CDR3 protein: CASGGGNQPQHF; J gene: TRBJ1-5; V gene: TRBV6-1; clone size: few; D gene: .
CDR3 DNA: TGTGCCAGCAGTGAGTGGGGACAGGGGAGGGGTGAGCAGTTCTTC; CDR3 protein: CASSEWGQGRGEQFF; J gene: TRBJ2-1; V gene: TRBV6-1; clone size: .; D gene: TRBD1
CDR3 DNA: TGTGCCAGCAGCTTAGGAGGCCAACCATTGCGGACAAACATTCAGTACTTC; CDR3 protein: CASSLGGQPLRTNIQYF; J gene: TRBJ2-4; V gene: TRBV7-2; clone size: few; D gene: .
CDR3 DNA: TGTGCCAGCAGTTACTCCCTTGGAGGAACCGGGGCCAACGTCCTGACTTTC; CDR3 protein: CASSYSLGGTGANVLTF; J gene: TRBJ2-6; V gene: TRBV6-2/TRBV6-3; clone size: few; D gene: .
CDR3 DNA: TGTGCCAGTACCTCTCAGGCAGGAGGAAATCAGCCCCAGCATTTT; CDR3 protein: CASTSQAGGNQPQHF; J gene: TRBJ1-5; V gene: TRBV19; clone size: few; D gene: .
CDR3 DNA: TGCAGCGTTAGGCGGGAGAACTACGAGCAGTACTTC; CDR3 protein: CSVRRENYEQYF; J gene: TRBJ2-7; V gene: TRBV29-1; clone size: .; D gene: TRBD2
CDR3 DNA: TGCGCCAGCAGCTTGAGGCTCTCTGGGGCCAACGTCCTGACTTTC; CDR3 protein: CASSLRLSGANVLTF; J gene: TRBJ2-6; V gene: TRBV5-1; clone size: few; D gene: .
CDR3 DNA: TGTGCCAGCAGCTTAAGCGGGGGGTTCTACGAGCAGTACTTC; CDR3 protein: CASSLSGGFYEQYF; J gene: TRBJ2-7; V gene: TRBV7-2; clone size: many; D gene: TRBD2
CDR3 DNA: TGTGCCAGCAAAGCGATGAACACAGATACGCAGTATTTT; CDR3 protein: CASKAMNTDTQYF; J gene: TRBJ2-3; V gene: TRBV6-2/TRBV6-3; clone size: .; D gene: .
CDR3 DNA: TGTGCCAGCAGCCATGACAGGGCTTGGGGACGCCGCTCAGGGAATTACGAGCAGTACTTC; CDR3 protein: CASSHDRAWGRRSGNYEQYF; J gene: TRBJ2-7; V gene: TRBV28; clone size: few; D gene: TRBD1
CDR3 DNA: TGTGCCACTTCAGACAGTACCTACGAGCAGTACTTC; CDR3 protein: CATSDSTYEQYF; J gene: TRBJ2-7; V gene: TRBV27; clone size: many; D gene: .
CDR3 DNA: TGCAGTGCTAGCACGGGGGGGTACCCCTACGAGCAGTACTTC; CDR3 protein: CSASTGGYPYEQYF; J gene: TRBJ2-7; V gene: TRBV20-1; clone size: many; D gene: TRBD2
CDR3 DNA: TGCAGTGCTAGGTTTAAGACTAGCGGGAGGTTTAATGAGCAGTTCTTC; CDR3 protein: CSARFKTSGRFNEQFF; J gene: TRBJ2-1; V gene: TRBV20-1; clone size: many; D gene: TRBD2
CDR3 DNA: TGTGCCAGAAGTGCCCAAGGGGGGAATCAGCCCCAGAATTTT; CDR3 protein: CARSAQGGNQPQNF; J gene: TRBJ1-5; V gene: TRBV25-1; clone size: .; D gene: .